This T cell receptor (beta chain) was documented in a study of blood T cell repertoires in COVID-19. V lost 2 bases and J lost 5; bases outside the gene matches: 3. The CDR3 has 14 residues. Germline V CDR1 and CDR2: MNHEY, SVGAGI. TCRdb keeps only in-frame clones here, not all; method: immunoSEQ multiplex PCR. Of 65,000 to 75,000 clones in the sample, around 90% were seen once. The material sequenced was peripheral blood. The sequence was obtained from a man between 50 and 59 years old with acute or convalescent COVID-19. The V and J genes are TRBV6-5 and TRBJ2-7, with 10 bases fitting TRBD1. The CDR3 sequence: CASSYAGTGDEQYF. As DNA, the CDR3 is TGTGCCAGCAGTTACGCCGGGACAGGGGACGAGCAGTACTTC.